Below, 5 T cell receptor beta chains from the same sample are listed, as sequenced in a study of T cell clonotyping in hematopoietic cell transplantation (dated by TCRdb to the early 2020s). Libraries were prepared through the immunoSEQ multiplex PCR assay. TCRdb took over this immuneACCESS table, retaining in-frame rearrangements with V and J assigned. Such tables are incomplete; in checked studies, under half of the missing clones stem from an unresolved V gene, and the remainder is unexplained. Present in this sample are fewer than 70,000 clones, around 94% of which were seen just once. The ten largest clones add up to 1.5% to 2% of the sample. Sequenced: peripheral blood mononuclear cells. The receptor source for this set is a man aged 45 to 65 in good health. Some clones in this sample may be carry-over from other donors' samples.

This clone occurred once. The chain joins TRBV6-5 to TRBJ1-2, with 10 bases aligning to TRBD1. Germline-derived CDR1 and CDR2 are MNHEY and SVGAGI. This CDR3 spans 15 amino acids. The junction had 8 bases not matched to a gene; V was cut back by 6 bases and J by 4 bases. The CDR3 loop is CASSLGTGERYGYTF. In DNA form, the CDR3 reads TGTGCCAGCAGCCTCGGGACAGGGGAGCGCTATGGCTACACCTTC.

The gene calls are TRBV6-5 and TRBJ1-5; unclear D gene. The ends were cut back, 5 bases at V and 2 bases at J, with 10 bases in the middle. CDR1 is MNHEY and CDR2 is SVGAGI in the germline V gene. The CDR3 spans 14 residues. The CDR3 region is CASSLQPGNQPQHF. The CDR3 bases are TGTGCCAGCAGTCTGCAACCTGGCAATCAGCCCCAGCATTTT.

CDR3 nucleotide sequence: TGTGCCAGCAGTTACAGGGATTATGGAGAGACCCAGTACTTC. It yields the protein CASSYRDYGETQYF. The genes are TRBV6-5 and TRBJ2-5; no firm D call. The CDR3 length is 14 residues. Deletions cut 2 bases from V and 4 bases from J, with 11 bases between. Germline V gene sequence: CDR1 MNHEY, CDR2 SVGAGI.

The chain is built from TRBV28 and TRBJ1-4, with 7 bases that match TRBD1. V gave up 1 base and J gave up 6 bases; unmatched junction bases: 5. This CDR3 contains 15 residues. The germline V gene has CDR1 MDHEN and CDR2 SYDVKM. For the CDR3, the DNA is TGTGCCAGCAGTTTATACAGGGGATTAGATGAAAAACTGTTTTTT. Translation: CASSLYRGLDEKLFF. The full variable domain, its missing parts supplied by reference TRBV28 and TRBJ1-4, is DVKVTQSSRYLVKRTGEKVFLECVQDMDHENMFWYRQDPGLGLRLIYFSYDVKMKEKGDIPEGYSVSREKKERFSLILESASTNQTSMYLCASSLYRGLDEKLFFGSGTQLSVL.

The rearrangement links TRBV28 to TRBJ1-1; TRBD1 agrees at 7 bases. J lost 5 bases, V lost 5 bases, and 8 bases had no gene match. Germline V gene lookup returns CDR1 MDHEN and CDR2 SYDVKM. This CDR3 comprises 14 residues. CDR3 sequence reads: CASSLTGVRTEAFF. DNA of the CDR3: TGTGCCAGCAGTCTCACAGGGGTCCGAACTGAAGCTTTCTTT.